This T cell receptor beta chain was observed in a study of T cells after yellow fever vaccination. Study-wide results and limits: A faster peak, day 5 versus 15, was reached by the weaker secondary response.

In this sample, this clonotype turned up a few times. Its antigen is currently unknown. Each CDR3 protein gets one entry after TCRdb re-called the 5' RACE reads with MiXCR. Found here are 500,000 to 650,000 distinct CDR3 sequences, around 17% of them singletons; the top ten hold approximately 15%. The CDR3 is made up of 12 amino acids. Per germline, CDR1 MNHEY and CDR2 SVGAGI. Trimming removed 6 bases from V and 5 bases from J, with 7 bases in between. The chain joins TRBV6-5 to TRBJ2-2; D is ambiguous. The TCR was taken from a young man who received the YFV17D yellow fever vaccine. Sequencing was performed on PBMCs, taken 5 days after the first yellow fever vaccination. This chain's CDR3 is CASRVGTGELFF. CDR3 sequence (DNA): TGTGCCAGCAGGGTCGGGACCGGGGAGCTGTTTTTT.